Below are 6 T cell receptor beta chains sequenced from a single sample in a study of T cell repertoires in cytomegalovirus infection. TCRdb itself ran the reads through MiXCR, one entry per CDR3 protein. The sample includes 200,000 to 300,000 distinct CDR3 sequences, 12% to 15% of them seen just once. Specimen: PBMCs. These receptors were taken from a human donor in good health (CMV status not recorded). Some clones in this sample may be carry-over from other donors' samples.

In its sample, this clonotype was seen many times. This rearrangement joins TRBV7-2 to TRBJ1-1, with unresolved D. The CDR3 extends over 15 amino acids. The V gene's germline CDR1 is SGHTA and CDR2 FQGNSA. V lost 1 base to trimming and J lost 3 bases, with 12 bases between them. DNA for the CDR3: TGTGCCAGCAGCTTAGTGCTGGGTTCGGACACTGAAGCTTTCTTT. Translated: CASSLVLGSDTEAFF.

The V gene is TRBV5-1, the J gene TRBJ1-1, with D possibly TRBD1 on 5 matching bases. CDR1 is SGHRS and CDR2 is YFSETQ in the germline V gene. V gave up 4 bases and J gave up 1 base, with 14 bases separating them. This CDR3 region has 15 residues. The CDR3 nucleotides read TGCGCCAGCAGCCTGGGACTACTTGGGAACACTGAAGCTTTCTTT. Residues: CASSLGLLGNTEAFF.

The rearrangement uses TRBV25-1 and TRBJ2-7; D tentatively reads TRBD1 or TRBD2 (6 bases each). Trimming removed 4 bases at V and 6 bases at J, with 19 bases between. CDR3 length: 15 amino acids. Germline V gene data show CDR1 as MGHDK and CDR2 as SYGVNS. The CDR3 protein is CASSAGGADYGEQYF. The CDR3 bases are TGTGCCAGCAGTGCTGGGGGCGCGGACTACGGCGAGCAGTACTTC.

V is TRBV20-1 and J is TRBJ1-2; no clear D gene. This CDR3 has 14 residues. Trimming left V 0 bases short and J 4 bases short, with 12 bases between. Germline CDR1 reads DFQATT; CDR2 reads SNEGSKA (reference sequence). This CDR3 is CSARDTEGLYGYTF. As DNA, the CDR3 is TGCAGTGCTAGAGATACGGAAGGCCTCTATGGCTACACCTTC.

The rearrangement links TRBV9 to TRBJ1-1; D is perhaps TRBD1 (5 bases). Trimming cost V 0 bases and J 1 base, with 10 bases left between them. Germline assignment: CDR1 SGDLS and CDR2 YYNGEE. The CDR3 is 15 amino acids. DNA for the CDR3: TGTGCCAGCAGCGTAGCCCCTACAGGGAACACTGAAGCTTTCTTT. Its translation is CASSVAPTGNTEAFF.

A few counts support this clonotype. This sequence joins TRBV12-5 and TRBJ2-6; possible D gene TRBD1, 5 bases. The CDR3 extends over 16 amino acids. Trimming removed 6 bases at V and 0 bases at J, with 12 bases between. CDR1 is LGHNT, CDR2 FRNRAP, per germline. The CDR3 loop reads CASGPDRPSGANVLTF. The DNA for the CDR3 is TGTGCTAGTGGGCCCGACAGACCCTCTGGGGCCAACGTCCTGACTTTC.